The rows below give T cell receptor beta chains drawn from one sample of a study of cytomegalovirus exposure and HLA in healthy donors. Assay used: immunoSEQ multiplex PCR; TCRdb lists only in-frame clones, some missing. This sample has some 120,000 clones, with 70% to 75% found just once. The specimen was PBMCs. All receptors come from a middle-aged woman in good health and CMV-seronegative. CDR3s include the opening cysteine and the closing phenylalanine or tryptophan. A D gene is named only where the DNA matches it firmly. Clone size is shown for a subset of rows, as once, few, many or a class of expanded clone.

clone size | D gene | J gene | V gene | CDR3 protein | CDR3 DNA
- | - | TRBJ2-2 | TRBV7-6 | CASSQQGWDTGELFF | TGTGCCAGCAGCCAACAGGGTTGGGACACCGGGGAGCTGTTTTTT
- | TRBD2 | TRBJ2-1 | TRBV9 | CASSPPAGGSNEQFF | TGTGCCAGCAGCCCCCCCGCGGGGGGTTCGAATGAGCAGTTCTTC
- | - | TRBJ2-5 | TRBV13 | CASSPRAGQETQYF | TGTGCCAGCAGCCCCCGTGCCGGGCAAGAGACCCAGTACTTC
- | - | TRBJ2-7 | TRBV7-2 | CASSLDAGSVYEQYF | TGTGCCAGCAGCTTAGATGCGGGTTCGGTCTACGAGCAGTACTTC
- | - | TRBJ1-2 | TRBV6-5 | CASSYSGIDLRGYTF | TGTGCCAGCAGTTACTCGGGCATAGACCTCCGGGGCTACACCTTC
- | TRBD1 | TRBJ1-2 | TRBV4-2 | CASSQYGTEGYTF | TGTGCCAGCAGCCAATATGGGACAGAGGGCTACACCTTC
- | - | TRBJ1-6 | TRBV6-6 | CASRVGTKFRDSPLHF | TGTGCCAGCAGGGTCGGGACAAAATTTAGAGATTCACCCCTCCACTTT
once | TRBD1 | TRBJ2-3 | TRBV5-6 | CASSVPGQGADTQYF | TGTGCCAGCAGCGTCCCGGGACAGGGGGCAGATACGCAGTATTTT
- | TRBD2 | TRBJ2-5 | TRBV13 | CASSLGRRLAGGEETQYF | TGTGCCAGCAGCTTAGGTCGAAGACTAGCGGGGGGTGAAGAGACCCAGTACTTC
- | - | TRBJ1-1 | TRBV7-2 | CASSTTANTEAFF | TGTGCCAGCAGCACGACAGCGAACACTGAAGCTTTCTTT
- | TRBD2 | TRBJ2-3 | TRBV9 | CASSPSGGFTDTQYF | TGTGCCAGCAGCCCTAGCGGGGGGTTCACAGATACGCAGTATTTT
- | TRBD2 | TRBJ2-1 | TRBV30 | CAWDQHRGPNSGRAYNEQFF | TGTGCCTGGGATCAGCACCGGGGCCCAAATAGCGGGAGGGCCTACAATGAGCAGTTCTTC
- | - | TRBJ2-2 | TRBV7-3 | CASSADTGFGTGELFF | TGTGCCAGCAGCGCGGACACGGGTTTTGGCACCGGGGAGCTGTTTTTT
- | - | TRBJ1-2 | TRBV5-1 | CASSLDVSGGYGYTF | TGCGCCAGCAGCTTGGACGTCTCGGGGGGCTATGGCTACACCTTC
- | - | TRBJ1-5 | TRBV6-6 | CASSYDYNQPQHF | TGTGCCAGCAGTTACGACTATAATCAGCCCCAGCATTTT
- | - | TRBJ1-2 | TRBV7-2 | CASSSYRVSYGYTF | TGTGCCAGCAGCTCCTACAGGGTTTCCTATGGCTACACCTTC
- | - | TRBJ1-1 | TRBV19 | CASSPAGLNTEAFF | TGTGCCAGTAGCCCCGCAGGGTTGAACACTGAAGCTTTCTTT
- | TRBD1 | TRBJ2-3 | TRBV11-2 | CASSITGVTDTQYF | TGTGCCAGCAGCATCACAGGGGTCACAGATACGCAGTATTTT
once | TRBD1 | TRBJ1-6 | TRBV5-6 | CASSPGTGIGSPLHF | TGTGCCAGCAGCCCGGGGACAGGGATTGGTTCACCCCTCCACTTT
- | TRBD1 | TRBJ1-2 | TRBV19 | CASTVRTGGLIDYGYTF | TGTGCCAGTACGGTGAGGACAGGGGGCCTTATAGACTATGGCTACACCTTC
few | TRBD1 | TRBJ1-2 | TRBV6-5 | CASGGQGSLYGYTF | TGTGCCAGCGGGGGACAGGGGAGCCTCTATGGCTACACCTTC
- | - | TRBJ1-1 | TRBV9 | CASSAGVNTEAFF | TGTGCCAGCAGCGCCGGGGTGAACACTGAAGCTTTCTTT
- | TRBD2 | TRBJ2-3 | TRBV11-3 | CASSLGLAGSTDTQYF | TGTGCCAGCAGCCTAGGACTAGCGGGGAGCACAGATACGCAGTATTTT
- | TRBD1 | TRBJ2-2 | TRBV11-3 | CASSLTGVVTGELFF | TGTGCCAGCAGCTTGACAGGGGTAGTGACCGGGGAGCTGTTTTTT
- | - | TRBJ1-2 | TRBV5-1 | CASSLSGPYGYTF | TGCGCCAGCAGCTTGTCAGGGCCCTATGGCTACACCTTC
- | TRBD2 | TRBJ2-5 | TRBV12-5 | CASGPGLVQETQYF | TGTGCTAGTGGGCCGGGACTAGTACAAGAGACCCAGTACTTC
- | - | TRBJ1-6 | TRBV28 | CASIRGGSYNSPLHF | TGTGCCAGCATAAGGGGGGGTTCCTATAATTCACCCCTCCACTTT
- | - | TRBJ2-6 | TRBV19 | CASSMAPFSGANVLTF | TGTGCCAGTAGTATGGCTCCGTTCTCTGGGGCCAACGTCCTGACTTTC
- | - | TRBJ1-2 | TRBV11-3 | CASSLSGGANYGYTF | TGTGCCAGCAGCTTAAGCGGGGGAGCTAACTATGGCTACACCTTC
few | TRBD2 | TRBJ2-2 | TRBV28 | CASSFILAGGYVTGELFF | TGTGCCAGCAGTTTCATACTAGCGGGAGGGTATGTCACCGGGGAGCTGTTTTTT
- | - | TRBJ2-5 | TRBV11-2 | CASGARGTQYF | TGTGCCAGCGGAGCCAGGGGGACCCAGTACTTC
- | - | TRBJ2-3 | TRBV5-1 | CASNPGVGVTDTQYF | TGCGCCAGCAACCCGGGGGTAGGGGTCACAGATACGCAGTATTTT
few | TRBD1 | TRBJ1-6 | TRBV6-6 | CASSSRLTGDNSPLHF | TGTGCCAGCAGTTCCCGCCTGACAGGGGATAATTCACCCCTCCACTTT
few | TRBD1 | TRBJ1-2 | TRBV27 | CASRPGQGASGYTF | TGTGCCAGCAGACCGGGACAGGGGGCGTCAGGCTACACCTTC
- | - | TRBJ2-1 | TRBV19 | CASSIDIYNEQFF | TGTGCCAGTAGTATAGATATATACAATGAGCAGTTCTTC
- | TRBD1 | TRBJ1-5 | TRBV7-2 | CASSFYRGLGQPQHF | TGTGCCAGCAGCTTCTACAGGGGGCTGGGGCAGCCCCAGCATTTT
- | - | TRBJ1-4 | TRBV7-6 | CASTRRGGANEKLFF | TGTGCCAGCACCCGCAGGGGAGGGGCTAATGAAAAACTGTTTTTT
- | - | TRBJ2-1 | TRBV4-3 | CASSQDRSGTYNEQFF | TGCGCCAGCAGCCAAGATCGGTCAGGAACCTACAATGAGCAGTTCTTC
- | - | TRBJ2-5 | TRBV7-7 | CASSLGVLQETQYF | TGTGCTAGCAGCTTAGGCGTCCTTCAAGAGACCCAGTACTTC
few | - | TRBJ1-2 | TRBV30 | CARGEYGYTF | TGTGCCCGCGGAGAATATGGCTACACCTTC
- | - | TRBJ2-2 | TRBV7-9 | CASRPQAPGELFF | TGTGCCAGCAGACCACAGGCTCCCGGGGAGCTGTTTTTT
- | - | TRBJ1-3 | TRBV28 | CASSWYRFSSGNTIYF | TGTGCCAGCAGTTGGTATAGATTCTCCTCTGGAAACACCATATATTTT
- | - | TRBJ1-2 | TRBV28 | CASSQPRVGNYGYTF | TGTGCCAGCAGTCAACCGCGGGTAGGGAACTATGGCTACACCTTC
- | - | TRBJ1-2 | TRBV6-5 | CASTDLGRVDGYTF | TGTGCCAGCACCGACCTCGGCAGGGTGGATGGCTACACCTTC
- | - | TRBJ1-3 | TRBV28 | CASSGNTIYF | TGTGCCAGCAGCGGGAACACCATATATTTT
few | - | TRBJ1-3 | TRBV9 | CASSVTAGVSGNTIYF | TGTGCCAGCAGCGTAACGGCGGGGGTATCTGGAAACACCATATATTTT